The next 16 T cell receptor beta chains were all read from a single sample in a study of CD8 T cells in ankylosing spondylitis. TCRdb reprocessed the 5' RACE reads with MiXCR, giving one entry per CDR3 protein. The data contain approximately 69,000 distinct CDR3 sequences, about 5.4% of them seen just once; the ten biggest clones take up about 2.2%. Sequenced sample: blood, either unsorted or a sorted T cell fraction (not recorded which). All receptors derive from a male donor with ankylosing spondylitis or in good health (not recorded which).

Many counts were recorded for this clonotype. The J gene is TRBJ2-3, the V gene TRBV7-9; weak D call: TRBD1 (5 bases). The germline V and J ends were trimmed by 5 bases and 5 bases, with 17 bases remaining between them. Germline V gene lookup returns CDR1 SEHNR and CDR2 FQNEAQ (reference sequence). This CDR3 has 15 residues. CDR3 DNA: TGTGCCAGCAGCCCGATATTCAGGGAAGGAGATACGCAGTATTTT. This translates into CASSPIFREGDTQYF.

This clonotype has at least ten counts. The rearrangement joins TRBV5-1 to TRBJ2-5; D perhaps matches TRBD2 (7 bases). Per germline, CDR1 SGHRS and CDR2 YFSETQ. V was cut by 2 bases and J by 1 base, with 15 bases left in between. This CDR3 comprises 16 residues. The DNA of the CDR3 is TGCGCCAGCAGCTTAGGGGCGGGGGCCTCCCAAGAGACCCAGTACTTC. This codes for CASSLGAGASQETQYF.

This clonotype was recorded many times. The CDR3 here is CASSRWTGKQYF. CDR3 bases: TGTGCCAGCAGCCGATGGACGGGGAAGCAGTACTTC. The chain has TRBV3-1 and TRBJ2-7, with D maybe TRBD2 (5 bases). CDR3 length equals 12 residues. Trimming took off 4 bases at V and 8 bases at J, with 12 bases between the two ends. Germline-derived CDR1 and CDR2 are LGHDT and YNNKEL (reference sequence).

Ten or more counts support this clonotype. V and J are TRBV11-3 and TRBJ2-2, with D unresolved. Trimming cost V 1 base and J 7 bases, with 13 bases left between them. The germline V gene has CDR1 SGHNT and CDR2 YENEEA. The CDR3 length is 15 residues. CDR3: CASSLGTKPYGELFF. The CDR3 DNA sequence: TGTGCCAGCAGCTTAGGGACCAAACCATACGGGGAGCTGTTTTTT. The full variable domain, its missing parts supplied by reference TRBV11-3 and TRBJ2-2, is EAGVVQSPRYKIIEKKQPVAFWCNPISGHNTLYWYLQNLGQGPELLIRYENEEAVDDSQLPKDRFSAERLKGVDSTLKIQPAELGDSAVYLCASSLGTKPYGELFFGEGSRLTVL.

This clonotype occurred many times. The rearrangement uses TRBV27 and TRBJ1-5; no definite D call. Trimming shortened V by 0 bases and J by 1 base, and 7 bases separated the two germline ends. Germline CDR1 reads MNHEY; CDR2 reads SMNVEV (reference sequence). This CDR3 is 15 amino acids long. Here the CDR3 DNA reads TGTGCCAGCAGTTTATCAAGGGAAAGCAATCAGCCCCAGCATTTT. Amino acid sequence: CASSLSRESNQPQHF.

This clonotype was found many times. In DNA form, the CDR3 reads TGTGCCAGTAGTCCTCCGTTAGCGCGAAACATTCAGTACTTC. This sequence encodes CASSPPLARNIQYF. The chain has TRBV19 and TRBJ2-4; D may be TRBD2 (5 bases). V dropped 5 bases and J dropped 6 bases, with 14 bases sitting between them. Germline lookup yields CDR1 LNHDA and CDR2 SQIVND (reference sequence). The CDR3 contains 14 residues.

Ten or more counts support this clonotype. The chain has TRBV27 and TRBJ2-3; 8 bases fit TRBD2. The germline CDR1 and CDR2 sequences are MNHEY and SMNVEV (reference sequence). This CDR3 comprises 17 residues. V lost 2 bases to trimming and J lost 6 bases; unmatched junction nucleotides: 13. The CDR3 region is CASSLSPAGAPRDTQYF. The CDR3 DNA reads as TGTGCCAGCAGTTTAAGTCCAGCGGGGGCCCCTCGGGATACGCAGTATTTT.

This clonotype was picked up many times. The genes are TRBV2 and TRBJ2-2; D gene unclear. V dropped 7 bases and J dropped 1 base, with 13 bases sitting between them. The germline V gene encodes CDR1 SNHLY and CDR2 FYNNEI. CDR3 length: 15 amino acids. This CDR3 is CASKGTAQNTGELFF. The CDR3 DNA reads TGTGCCAGCAAGGGTACGGCTCAGAACACCGGGGAGCTGTTTTTT.

This clonotype was recorded at least ten times. The gene calls are TRBV7-6 and TRBJ2-1, with 12 bases identical to TRBD2. CDR3 length equals 14 residues. Per the germline V gene, CDR1 is SGHVS and CDR2 is FNYEAQ. V gave up 5 bases and J gave up 7 bases; unmatched junction bases: 3. The CDR3 DNA reads TGTGCCAGCAGCCCCCTAGCGGGAGGGAATGAGCAGTTCTTC. It is translated as CASSPLAGGNEQFF.

This clonotype was found many times. The V and J genes are TRBV19 and TRBJ1-1; D unclear. The CDR3 runs to 16 residues. The V end lost 3 bases, the J end lost 0 bases, and 14 bases lay between the germline ends. Germline loops: CDR1 LNHDA, CDR2 SQIVND (reference sequence). CDR3 DNA sequence: TGTGCCAGTAGTATTGATTCGGGCAGCATGAACACTGAAGCTTTCTTT. This codes for CASSIDSGSMNTEAFF.

At least ten counts were recorded for this clonotype. This sequence joins TRBV10-3 and TRBJ2-1, with TRBD1 matching 9 bases. Germline V gives CDR1 ENHRY, CDR2 SYGVKD. CDR3 length: 15 residues. V gave up 7 bases and J gave up 5 bases; unmatched junction bases: 9. This CDR3 reads CAITAGTGPNNEQFF. In DNA form, the CDR3 reads TGTGCCATCACCGCAGGGACAGGGCCCAACAATGAGCAGTTCTTC.

This clonotype appeared many times. J is TRBJ2-2 and V is TRBV4-3, with D perhaps matching TRBD2 (6 bases). This CDR3 comprises 16 residues. V was trimmed by 2 bases and J by 5 bases, leaving 15 bases between them. Germline V gives CDR1 LGHNA, CDR2 YSLEER. As DNA, the CDR3 is TGCGCCAGCAGCCAACAACCGGGACTTCTAACCGGGGAGCTGTTTTTT. This translates into CASSQQPGLLTGELFF.

In its sample, this clonotype was seen many times. This rearrangement joins TRBV24-1 to TRBJ2-1; a weak D match, TRBD1 (7 bases). Germline CDR1 KGHDR, CDR2 SFDVKD. The V and J ends lost 0 bases and 8 bases respectively, with 22 bases between them. This CDR3 is built from 18 residues. CDR3: CATSDLRPLAGGQDEQFF. The CDR3 DNA follows: TGTGCCACCAGTGATTTGCGCCCCCTCGCAGGGGGGCAGGATGAGCAGTTCTTC.

The sample holds many counts of this clonotype. V gene TRBV20-1 combines with J gene TRBJ1-1, with 9 bases that match TRBD1. The V gene end was trimmed by 0 bases and the J gene end by 6 bases; junction bases not matched to a gene: 5. Germline loops: CDR1 DFQATT, CDR2 SNEGSKA (reference sequence). The CDR3 totals 14 residues. In DNA form, the CDR3 reads TGCAGTGCTAGAGACCCGGGACAGGGCCCTGAAGCTTTCTTT. Its translation is CSARDPGQGPEAFF.

This clonotype came up many times. This chain connects TRBV4-3 to TRBJ2-2; 8 bases map to TRBD2. The length of the CDR3 is 15 residues. V lost 0 bases to trimming and J lost 7 bases; unmatched junction nucleotides: 4. Germline CDR1 LGHNA, CDR2 YSLEER. CDR3 loop: CASSQDRGGGGELFF. For the CDR3, the DNA is TGCGCCAGCAGCCAAGATCGGGGGGGTGGCGGGGAGCTGTTTTTT.

This clonotype was found many times. This sequence joins TRBV12-3 or TRBV12-4 and TRBJ2-3; D not certain. V was shortened by 8 bases and J by 0 bases, with 15 bases between the two germline ends. This CDR3 spans 15 amino acids. CDR3 protein: CASSHLTASTDTQYF. In DNA form, the CDR3 reads TGTGCCAGCTCTCACCTTACGGCTAGCACAGATACGCAGTATTTT.